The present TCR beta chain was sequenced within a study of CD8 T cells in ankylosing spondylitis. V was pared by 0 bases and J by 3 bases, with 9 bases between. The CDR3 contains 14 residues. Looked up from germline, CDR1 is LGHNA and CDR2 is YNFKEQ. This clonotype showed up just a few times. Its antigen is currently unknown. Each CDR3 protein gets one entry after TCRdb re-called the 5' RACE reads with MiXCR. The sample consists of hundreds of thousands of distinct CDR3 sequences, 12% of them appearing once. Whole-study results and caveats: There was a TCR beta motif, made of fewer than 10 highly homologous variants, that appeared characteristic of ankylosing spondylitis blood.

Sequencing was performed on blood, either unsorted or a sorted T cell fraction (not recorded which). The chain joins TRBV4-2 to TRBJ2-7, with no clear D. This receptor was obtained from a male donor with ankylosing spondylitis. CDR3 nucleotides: TGTGCCAGCAGCCAAGATATGACTTTCTACGAGCAGTACTTC. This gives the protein CASSQDMTFYEQYF.